This TCR beta chain was obtained from a study of blood T cells in healthy people across ages. The J segment lost 1 base and the V segment lost 5 bases, leaving 12 bases of the junction unmatched. The CDR3 extends over 17 amino acids. Germline V gene data show CDR1 as KGHDR and CDR2 as SFDVKD. The authors ran a second PCR of roughly 6 to 11 cycles using a sample-barcoded 5' primer and a J-beta primer mix. A single record per CDR3 protein comes from TCRdb applying MiXCR to the 5' RACE reads. The sample has more than 550,000 distinct CDR3 sequences, 20% to 25% seen once. The TCR originated in an older man in good health. Sequenced sample: blood. The chain carries TRBV24-1 and TRBJ2-5; 7 bases are shared with TRBD1. The CDR3 spells CATSALGTAPGQETQYF. CDR3 coding DNA: TGTGCCACCAGTGCCCTAGGGACAGCCCCCGGCCAAGAGACCCAGTACTTC.